What follows are 25 T cell receptor beta chains derived from one specimen sequenced in a study of OX40 agonist ivuxolimab in advanced cancers. Sequenced by immunoSEQ multiplex PCR; TCRdb stores in-frame clones only, minus some. The data show about 94,000 clones, over 75% seen once. Sequencing used CD4+ or CD8+ T cells sorted from blood, obtained in a trial of the OX40 agonist ivuxolimab. The source is an adult with an advanced solid tumor such as melanoma, head and neck, liver or kidney cancer.

The chain is built from TRBV29-1 and TRBJ1-2; 8 nucleotides match TRBD1. The CDR3 is made up of 12 amino acids. V lost 5 bases, J lost 8 bases, and 7 bases stayed unmatched. Germline V gene data show CDR1 as SQVTM and CDR2 as ANQGSEA. DNA for the CDR3: TGCAGCGTTTCCCAGGGGGCGCTCGGCTACACCTTC. This sequence encodes CSVSQGALGYTF.

The table lists this clone with a count of one. The V call is TRBV13, the J call TRBJ2-2, with 7 bases identical to TRBD2. The CDR3 is made up of 16 amino acids. V gave up 0 bases and J gave up 2 bases; unmatched junction bases: 3. The germline V gene encodes CDR1 PRHDT and CDR2 FYEKMQ (reference sequence). CDR3 loop: CASSLGLAVNTGELFF. The CDR3 nucleotides read TGTGCCAGCAGCTTAGGTCTAGCGGTCAACACCGGGGAGCTGTTTTTT. The whole variable domain, filled in from reference TRBV13 and TRBJ2-2, reads AAGVIQSPRHLIKEKRETATLKCYPIPRHDTVYWYQQGPGQDPQFLISFYEKMQSDKGSIPDRFSAQQFSDYHSELNMSSLELGDSALYFCASSLGLAVNTGELFFGEGSRLTVL.

The J gene is TRBJ1-2, the V gene TRBV10-3; D remains unclear. CDR1 and CDR2 from the germline V gene are ENHRY and SYGVKD. The CDR3 covers 15 residues. Trimming pared 2 bases from V and 7 bases from J, leaving 17 bases between. The CDR3 spells CAISEPGFTAGGYTF. The CDR3 DNA follows: TGTGCCATCAGTGAGCCGGGATTTACTGCTGGTGGCTACACCTTC.

This clone was found a few times. Here the CDR3 DNA reads TGCGCCAGCACGACAGGGGGCGCCGATGGAAACACCATATATTTT. Its protein is CASTTGGADGNTIYF. J is TRBJ1-3 and V is TRBV5-1; 10 bases fit TRBD1. The CDR3 is 15 amino acids. Germline CDR1 is SGHRS and CDR2 is YFSETQ. V was pared by 6 bases and J by 3 bases, with 6 bases of the junction left unmatched.

The rearrangement joins TRBV6-5 to TRBJ1-5, with TRBD1 matching over 7 bases. The CDR3 length is 15 residues. J gave up 6 bases and V 4 bases, and 9 bases lay outside the gene matches. CDR1 MNHEY and CDR2 SVGAGI come from the germline V gene. CDR3 loop: CASSSYDRAGQPQHF. DNA of the CDR3: TGTGCCAGCAGTTCCTACGACAGGGCCGGTCAGCCCCAGCATTTT.

The chain links TRBV5-1 to TRBJ2-6; D remains ambiguous. The CDR3 totals 16 residues. With 0 bases removed from V and 2 bases from J, the gap between germline ends came to 9 bases. Germline V gene data show CDR1 as SGHRS and CDR2 as YFSETQ. CDR3 sequence reads: CASSLVSAAGANVLTF. The CDR3 nucleotides are TGCGCCAGCAGCTTGGTTTCGGCAGCTGGGGCCAACGTCCTGACTTTC.

The V call is TRBV9, the J call TRBJ2-1; D not certain. Per germline, CDR1 SGDLS and CDR2 YYNGEE. Trimming pared 0 bases from V and 10 bases from J, leaving 11 bases between. The CDR3 consists of 13 residues. CDR3 residues: CASSVVPFREQFF. The DNA for the CDR3 is TGTGCCAGCAGCGTAGTTCCCTTTCGGGAGCAGTTCTTC.

The rearrangement uses TRBV18 and TRBJ2-7, with TRBD1 matching over 8 bases. V lost 2 bases and J lost 1; bases outside the gene matches: 4. This CDR3 comprises 15 residues. Germline CDR1 KGHSH, CDR2 LQKENI. Here the CDR3 reads CASSPVGQGSYEQYF. CDR3 bases: TGTGCCAGCTCACCAGTAGGACAGGGATCCTACGAGCAGTACTTC.

This clone was found once. This sequence joins TRBV11-2 and TRBJ1-2, with a weak D call TRBD1 (6 bases). The CDR3 length is 15 residues. Trimming pared 1 base from V and 4 bases from J, leaving 13 bases between. Germline V gene data show CDR1 as SGHAT and CDR2 as FQNNGV. CDR3 loop: CASSLVGGGSYGYTF. DNA of the CDR3: TGTGCCAGCAGCTTAGTAGGGGGAGGGAGCTATGGCTACACCTTC.

This chain joins TRBV19 and TRBJ2-3; D uncertain. V lost 7 bases, J lost 1 base, and 9 bases lay in between. Germline V gene sequence: CDR1 LNHDA, CDR2 SQIVND (reference sequence). The CDR3 extends over 13 amino acids. The CDR3 reads CASTKAGTDTQYF. The DNA of the CDR3 is TGTGCCAGTACCAAGGCGGGCACAGATACGCAGTATTTT.

The chain carries TRBV5-6 and TRBJ1-5, with D perhaps TRBD1 (6 bases). V was cut by 5 bases and J by 4 bases, with 7 bases left in between. CDR1 is SGHDT and CDR2 is YYEEEE in the germline V gene. The CDR3 has 12 residues. CDR3 nucleotide sequence: TGTGCCAGCAGACAGGGAAATCAGCCCCAGCATTTT. Translated, it gives CASRQGNQPQHF.

This chain uses TRBV9 with TRBJ1-2; D call uncertain. In germline, CDR1 is SGDLS, CDR2 YYNGEE. Between the trimmed V and J ends, which lost 0 bases and 4 bases, there was a span of 10 bases. The length of the CDR3 is 14 residues. CDR3 coding DNA: TGTGCCAGCAGCGTAGCCACAGCATCCTATGGCTACACCTTC. Translating gives CASSVATASYGYTF.

In this sample, this clone turned up a few times. The chain combines TRBV4-3 with TRBJ1-4, with 10 bases fitting TRBD1. CDR1 and CDR2 (germline): LGHNA, YSLEER. CDR3 length equals 17 residues. V shed 0 bases and J 7 bases; nucleotides not matched to a gene: 8. CDR3 sequence (DNA): TGCGCCAGCAGCCAAGAATTATGGGGACAGGGGCGTGAAAAACTGTTTTTT. It yields the protein CASSQELWGQGREKLFF.

This clone was seen more than once but under ten times. The chain links TRBV19 to TRBJ1-6; 7 nucleotides match TRBD1. V dropped 4 bases and J dropped 9; count of bases not matched to a gene: 9. This CDR3 spans 15 amino acids. Germline CDR1 and CDR2: LNHDA and SQIVND (reference sequence). The CDR3, as DNA: TGTGCCAGTAGTACTTCGGGACAGCGATCTTCACCCCTCCACTTT. Its translation is CASSTSGQRSSPLHF.

The V call is TRBV2, the J call TRBJ2-3, with 7 bases matching TRBD1. Germline V gives CDR1 SNHLY, CDR2 FYNNEI. V lost 6 bases and J lost 1; bases outside the gene matches: 7. The CDR3 runs 15 residues. CDR3 in amino acids: CASSELTGGTDTQYF. CDR3 DNA sequence: TGTGCCAGCAGCGAGCTTACAGGGGGCACAGATACGCAGTATTTT.

The chain employs TRBV7-8 and TRBJ2-5, with 12 bases lining up with TRBD2. The CDR3 has 14 residues. V was pared by 2 bases and J by 5 bases, with 0 bases of the junction left unmatched. Per germline, CDR1 SGHVS and CDR2 FQNEAQ. The CDR3 nucleotides read TGTGCCAGCAGCTTACTAGCGGGAGGGGAGACCCAGTACTTC. It specifies CASSLLAGGETQYF.

This chain connects TRBV9 to TRBJ1-4, with 9 bases that match TRBD1. CDR3 size: 16 residues. CDR1 SGDLS and CDR2 YYNGEE come from the germline V gene. The J segment lost 7 bases and the V segment lost 3 bases, leaving 10 bases of the junction unmatched. CDR3: CASSEAPTGGVEKLFF. For the CDR3, the DNA is TGTGCCAGCAGCGAGGCGCCCACAGGGGGCGTTGAAAAACTGTTTTTT. Full variable domain (rest looked up from reference TRBV9 and TRBJ1-4): DSGVTQTPKHLITATGQRVTLRCSPRSGDLSVYWYQQSLDQGLQFLIQYYNGEERAKGNILERFSAQQFPDLHSELNLSSLELGDSALYFCASSEAPTGGVEKLFFGSGTQLSVL.

This rearrangement joins TRBV6-1 to TRBJ1-6, with D possibly TRBD1 on 5 matching bases. The CDR3 is made up of 12 amino acids. V lost 7 bases and J 10 bases, leaving 11 bases between the germline ends. Germline V lookup: CDR1 MNHNS, CDR2 SASEGT. CDR3: CASTLGASPLHF. Here the CDR3 DNA reads TGTGCCAGCACCCTTGGGGCATCACCCCTCCACTTT.

The chain recombines TRBV6-1 with TRBJ1-1; TRBD1 agrees at 8 bases. Germline CDR1 MNHNS, CDR2 SASEGT. Trimming removed 5 bases from V and 4 bases from J; junction bases left unmatched: 9. This CDR3 is 15 amino acids long. CDR3 DNA: TGTGCCAGCAGTACTTCTGGACAGGGCGTCACTGAAGCTTTCTTT. It is translated as CASSTSGQGVTEAFF.

J is TRBJ2-7 and V is TRBV18, with TRBD1 matching 7 bases. With 0 bases clipped from V and 5 bases from J, the junction kept 7 bases outside the gene matches. This CDR3 comprises 15 residues. Germline lookup yields CDR1 KGHSH and CDR2 LQKENI. The CDR3 is CASSPPLFGQDEQYF. CDR3 DNA sequence: TGTGCCAGCTCACCACCGCTTTTCGGACAGGACGAGCAGTACTTC.

This clone was picked up one time. The chain is built from TRBV4-1 and TRBJ2-1, with TRBD1 identical over 9 bases. The CDR3 has 17 residues. Germline V CDR1 and CDR2: MGHRA, YSYEKL. V was pared by 0 bases and J by 10 bases, with 13 bases of the junction left unmatched. CDR3 sequence reads: CASSQDSGTGTPSEQFF. CDR3 nucleotide sequence: TGCGCCAGCAGCCAAGACTCAGGGACAGGGACTCCATCGGAGCAGTTCTTC.

The V and J genes are TRBV27 and TRBJ2-1; TRBD1 matches 7 bases. This CDR3 comprises 15 residues. Germline trimming cut 4 bases from V and 7 bases from J; bases unmatched to any gene: 10. The germline CDR1 and CDR2 sequences are MNHEY and SMNVEV (reference sequence). As DNA, the CDR3 is TGTGCCAGCAGTTATGGACAGGCTCGCGGGAATGAGCAGTTCTTC. Protein sequence: CASSYGQARGNEQFF.

The rearrangement uses TRBV7-2 and TRBJ2-2, with D tentatively TRBD1 (6 bases). V was trimmed by 6 bases and J by 1 base, leaving 12 bases between them. The CDR3 is made up of 15 amino acids. Germline lookup yields CDR1 SGHTA and CDR2 FQGNSA. CDR3 sequence: CASSPVTGNTGELFF. CDR3 coding DNA: TGTGCCAGCAGTCCGGTGACAGGGAACACCGGGGAGCTGTTTTTT.

The chain links TRBV10-2 to TRBJ2-1; D is ambiguous. The V end lost 1 base, the J end lost 10 bases, and 8 bases lay between the germline ends. Germline V gene sequence: CDR1 WSHSY, CDR2 SAAADI. The length of the CDR3 is 12 residues. CDR3 in amino acids: CASSEYNYEQFF. The CDR3 nucleotides read TGCGCCAGCAGTGAGTACAACTACGAGCAGTTCTTC.

This clone appeared a single time. The chain carries TRBV10-3 and TRBJ2-1; 7 bases align to TRBD1. The germline CDR1 and CDR2 sequences are ENHRY and SYGVKD. V trimming: 6 bases; J trimming: 1 base; junction bases outside the gene matches: 3. This CDR3 is 14 amino acids long. The CDR3 nucleotides are TGTGCCATCAGGGGGGACAGTTCCTACAATGAGCAGTTCTTC. It encodes CAIRGDSSYNEQFF.